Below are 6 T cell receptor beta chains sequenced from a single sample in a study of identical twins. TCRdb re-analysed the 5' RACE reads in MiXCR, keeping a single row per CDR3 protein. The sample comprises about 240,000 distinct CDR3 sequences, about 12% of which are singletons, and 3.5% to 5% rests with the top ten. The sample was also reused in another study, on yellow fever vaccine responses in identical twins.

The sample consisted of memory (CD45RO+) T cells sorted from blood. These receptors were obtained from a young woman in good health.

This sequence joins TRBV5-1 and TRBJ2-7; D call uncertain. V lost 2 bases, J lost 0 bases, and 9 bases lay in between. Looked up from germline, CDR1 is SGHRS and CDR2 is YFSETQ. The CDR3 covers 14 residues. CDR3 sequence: CASSLNRTSYEQYF. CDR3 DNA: TGCGCCAGCAGCTTAAACCGGACCTCCTACGAGCAGTACTTC.

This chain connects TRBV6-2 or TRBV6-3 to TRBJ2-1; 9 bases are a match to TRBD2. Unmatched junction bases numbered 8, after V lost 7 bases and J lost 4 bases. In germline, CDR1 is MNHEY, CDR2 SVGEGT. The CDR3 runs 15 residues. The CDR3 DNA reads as TGTGCCAGCAAGAATAGCGGGAGTTTATACAATGAGCAGTTCTTC. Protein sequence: CASKNSGSLYNEQFF.

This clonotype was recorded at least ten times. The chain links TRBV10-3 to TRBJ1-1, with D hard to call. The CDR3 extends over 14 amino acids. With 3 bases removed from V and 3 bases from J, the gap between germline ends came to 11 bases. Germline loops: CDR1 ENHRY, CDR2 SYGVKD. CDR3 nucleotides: TGTGCCATCAGTGACGTTCGGGCCGACACTGAAGCTTTCTTT. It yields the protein CAISDVRADTEAFF.

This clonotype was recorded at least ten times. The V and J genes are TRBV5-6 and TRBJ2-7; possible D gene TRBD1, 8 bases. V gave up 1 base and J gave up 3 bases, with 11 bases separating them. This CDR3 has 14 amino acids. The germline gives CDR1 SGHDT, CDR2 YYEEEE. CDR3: CASSLTGGVYEQYF. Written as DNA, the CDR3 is TGTGCCAGCAGCTTGACAGGGGGGGTCTACGAGCAGTACTTC.

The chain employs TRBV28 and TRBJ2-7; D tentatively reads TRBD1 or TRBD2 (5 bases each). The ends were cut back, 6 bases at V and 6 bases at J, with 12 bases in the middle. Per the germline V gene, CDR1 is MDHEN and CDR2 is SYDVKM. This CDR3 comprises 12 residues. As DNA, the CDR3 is TGTGCCAGCAGACCTCCGGGACGCGAGCAGTACTTC. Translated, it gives CASRPPGREQYF.

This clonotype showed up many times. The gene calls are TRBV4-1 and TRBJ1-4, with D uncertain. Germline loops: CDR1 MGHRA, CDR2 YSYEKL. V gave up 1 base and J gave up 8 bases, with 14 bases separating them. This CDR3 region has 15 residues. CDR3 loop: CASSQGPGFGEKLFF. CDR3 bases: TGCGCCAGCAGCCAAGGGCCGGGATTCGGCGAAAAACTGTTTTTT.